The present TCR beta chain was sequenced within a study of Graves' ophthalmopathy and Graves' hyperthyroidism. This clonotype has ten or more counts. Scientists amplified the TCR beta CDR3 regions from RNA transcripts. An initial RT-PCR round employing HTBI primers preceded a second-round multiplex PCR. Using its own MiXCR run on the multiplex PCR reads, TCRdb lists one record per CDR3 protein. In the table there are about 700,000 distinct CDR3 sequences, over 40% of which are singletons. There are 14 residues in the CDR3. In germline, CDR1 is DFQATT, CDR2 SNEGSKA (reference sequence). V was pared by 3 bases and J by 0 bases, with 9 bases between.

The V gene is TRBV20-1, the J gene TRBJ1-3; D uncertain. Sequenced sample: peripheral blood. This clonotype was obtained from an adult man with Graves' ophthalmopathy. CDR3 loop: CSASWGGSGNTIYF. CDR3 nucleotide sequence: TGCAGTGCTAGTTGGGGTGGCTCTGGAAACACCATATATTTT.